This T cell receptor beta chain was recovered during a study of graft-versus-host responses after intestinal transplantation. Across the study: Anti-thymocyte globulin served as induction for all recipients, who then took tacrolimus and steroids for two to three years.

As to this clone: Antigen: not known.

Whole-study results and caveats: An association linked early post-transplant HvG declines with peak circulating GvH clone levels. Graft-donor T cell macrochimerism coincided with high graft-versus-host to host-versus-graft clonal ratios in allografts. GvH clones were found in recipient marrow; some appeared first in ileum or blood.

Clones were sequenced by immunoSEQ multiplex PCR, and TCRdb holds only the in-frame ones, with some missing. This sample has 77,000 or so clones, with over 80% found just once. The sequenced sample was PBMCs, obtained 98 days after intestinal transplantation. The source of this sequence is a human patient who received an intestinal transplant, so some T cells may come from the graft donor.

The CDR3 DNA is TGTGCCAGCAGCTTAGACTCTAGCGGGGGTCCCAGGAGCGAGTACTTC. Encoded protein: CASSLDSSGGPRSEYF. V usage is TRBV7-2 and J usage is TRBJ2-4; 10 nucleotides align to TRBD2. The CDR3 is 16 amino acids. V shed 1 base, J shed 14 bases, and the junction held 14 bases outside the gene matches. Germline assignment: CDR1 SGHTA and CDR2 FQGNSA.